The clone carrying this T cell receptor (beta chain) was found many times. The antigen remains undetermined. CDR3 length: 17 amino acids. Germline loops: CDR1 SGHRS, CDR2 YFSETQ. Trimming took 1 base from V and 4 from J; bases not matched to a gene: 8. TCRdb ran MiXCR on the 5' RACE reads and lists one entry per CDR3 protein. The sample carries 9,700 or so distinct CDR3 sequences, nearly 6.5% recorded once. The time point was: sample taken at primary tumor resection. The record originates from a study of spatial heterogeneity in lung cancer. Study background: Every unique TCR and UMI combination, on average, appeared more than ten times in raw reads.

Study-wide results and limits: How many expanded intratumoral alpha and beta TCRs were present tracked the tumor mutation count, which was a count of nonsynonymous mutations.

This clonotype was obtained from a male donor with early-stage non-small cell lung cancer. The rearrangement links TRBV5-1 to TRBJ1-3; 10 nucleotides agree with TRBD1. The starting material was lung tumor tissue, obtained at surgery. The CDR3 coding sequence is TGCGCCAGCAGCTTGCTGATGGGACAGGGGTCGGGAAACACCATATATTTT. Protein: CASSLLMGQGSGNTIYF.